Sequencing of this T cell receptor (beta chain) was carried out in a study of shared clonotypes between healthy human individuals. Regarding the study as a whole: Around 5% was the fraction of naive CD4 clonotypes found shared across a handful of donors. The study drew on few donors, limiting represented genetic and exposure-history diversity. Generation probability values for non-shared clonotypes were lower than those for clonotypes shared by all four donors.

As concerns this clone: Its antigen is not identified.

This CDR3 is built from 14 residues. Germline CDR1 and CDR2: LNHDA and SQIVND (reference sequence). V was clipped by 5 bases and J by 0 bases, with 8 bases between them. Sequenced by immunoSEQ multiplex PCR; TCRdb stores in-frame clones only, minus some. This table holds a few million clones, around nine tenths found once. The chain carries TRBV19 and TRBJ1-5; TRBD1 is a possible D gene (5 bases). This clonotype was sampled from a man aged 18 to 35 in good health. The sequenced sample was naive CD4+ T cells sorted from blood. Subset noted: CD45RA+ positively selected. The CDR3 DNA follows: TGTGCCAGTAGTGACAGTTTTAGCAATCAGCCCCAGCATTTT. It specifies CASSDSFSNQPQHF.